The 4 T cell receptor beta chains below were found in one sample sequenced in a study of human T cells and chemical hapten exposure (dated by TCRdb to the early 2020s). The time point tag for this specimen amounts to: pre-sensitization, week 0. Explained via the paper, the treatment or condition label denotes: therapeutic diphenylcyclopropenone sensitization with weekly scalp DPC. Libraries came from RACE. Sequencing was carried out with a NextSeq 500. TCRdb trimmed public reads at Q25 via fastp, called clones via MiXCR and kept in-frame beta chains. Here each entry gathers all rows of one CDR3 protein and keeps the most common genes and DNA. The sample table lists a few hundred thousand distinct CDR3 sequences, over 5% of them with a count of one. The leading ten clones occupy around 8.8% of the sample. The source was whole blood, collected in connection with sensitization to the hapten diphenylcyclopropenone (DPC). The receptors shown here come from a woman between 18 and 29 years old with alopecia areata. Some clones in this sample may be carry-over from other donors' samples.

This clonotype was counted at least ten times. The chain recombines TRBV5-6 with TRBJ1-1; a weak D match, TRBD1 (5 bases). The V end lost 3 bases, the J end lost 1 base, and 7 bases lay between the germline ends. The CDR3 contains 13 residues. Germline V gene sequence: CDR1 SGHDT, CDR2 YYEEEE. CDR3 in DNA: TGTGCCAGCAGCTGGGGACGGAACACTGAAGCTTTCTTT. Translated: CASSWGRNTEAFF.

This clonotype has more than one count but fewer than ten. The V call is TRBV6-5, the J call TRBJ1-4; the match to TRBD1 covers 10 bases. With V trimmed by 5 bases and J by 5 bases, 11 bases remained unmatched. The length of the CDR3 is 17 residues. The germline CDR1 and CDR2 sequences are MNHEY and SVGAGI. CDR3 coding DNA: TGTGCCAGCAGTAGACGGGACAGGGGTATCGGGAATGAAAAACTGTTTTTT. Translating gives CASSRRDRGIGNEKLFF.

At least ten counts were recorded for this clonotype. The chain joins TRBV9 to TRBJ2-2, with TRBD2 matching over 7 bases. V was clipped by 7 bases and J by 2 bases; unmatched bases: 5. This CDR3 contains 14 residues. CDR1 and CDR2 from the germline V gene are SGDLS and YYNGEE. CDR3 in amino acids: CASGASGNTGELFF. The CDR3 DNA reads TGTGCCAGCGGGGCTAGCGGAAACACCGGGGAGCTGTTTTTT.

The rearrangement uses TRBV14 and TRBJ2-7, with D tentatively TRBD2 (7 bases). The CDR3 spans 14 residues. Germline V gene lookup returns CDR1 SGHDN and CDR2 FVKESK. Trimming removed 4 bases from V and 2 bases from J, with 12 bases in between. The CDR3 loop reads CASSPGGLTYEQYF. The CDR3 DNA reads TGTGCCAGCAGCCCCGGGGGGCTCACCTACGAGCAGTACTTC.